A single sample gave rise to the 15 T cell receptor beta chains below, sequenced in a study of human T cells and chemical hapten exposure listed by TCRdb under 2021. Preparation of the library involved RACE. Sequencing relied on a NextSeq 500. The public reads were reprocessed in TCRdb via fastp at Q25 and MiXCR, keeping in-frame beta chains. Rows with a matching CDR3 protein are joined into one entry that keeps the most common DNA and genes. The sample table holds 200,000 to 300,000 distinct CDR3 sequences, of which 8.6% were seen once. 2.3% of the sample comes from the top ten. What the time point label conveys for this sample: pre-sensitization, week 0. In light of the paper, this sample's treatment or condition label describes: therapeutic diphenylcyclopropenone sensitization with weekly scalp DPC. The sample was whole blood, taken in connection with sensitization to the hapten diphenylcyclopropenone (DPC). Receptors were obtained from a woman between 40 and 55 years old with alopecia areata. Some clones in this sample may be carry-over from other donors' samples.

This clonotype appeared a few times. CDR3 protein: CASTHGGHYEGETQYF. The CDR3 nucleotides read TGTGCCAGCACCCACGGGGGACACTACGAAGGAGAGACCCAGTACTTC. V usage is TRBV25-1 and J usage is TRBJ2-5, with D tentatively TRBD1 or TRBD2 (6 bases each). CDR1 MGHDK and CDR2 SYGVNS come from the germline V gene. Trimming stripped 7 bases from V and 4 bases from J, with 22 bases between. This CDR3 is 16 amino acids long.

With regard to this clonotype: A much larger clone is a single base away; this may be a read error. This chain links TRBV7-3 with TRBJ1-5; 7 positions match TRBD1. CDR3 length equals 13 residues. Per germline, CDR1 SGHTA and CDR2 FQGTGA. The V and J ends lost 5 bases and 5 bases, in that order; junction bases with no gene match: 3. The CDR3: CASSVDRDQPQHF. For the CDR3, the DNA is TGTGCCAGCAGCGTCGACAGGGATCAGCCCCAGCATTTT. Using reference TRBV7-3 and TRBJ1-5 for the parts outside the CDR3, the full variable domain is GAGVSQTPSNKVTEKGKYVELRCDPISGHTALYWYRQSLGQGPEFLIYFQGTGAADDSGLPNDRFFAVRPEGSVSTLKIQRTERGDSAVYLCASSVDRDQPQHFGDGTRLSIL.

The chain combines TRBV7-9 with TRBJ2-1; D uncertain. Trimming pared 6 bases from V and 0 bases from J, leaving 12 bases between. This CDR3 has 15 amino acids. From germline, CDR1 is SEHNR and CDR2 FQNEAQ (reference sequence). The DNA for the CDR3 is TGTGCCAGCAGTGTAATACCTATCTCCTACAATGAGCAGTTCTTC. Translating it yields CASSVIPISYNEQFF. The variable domain in full, completed from reference TRBV7-9 and TRBJ2-1, reads DTGVSQNPRHKITKRGQNVTFRCDPISEHNRLYWYRQTLGQGPEFLTYFQNEAQLEKSRLLSDRFSAERPKGSFSTLEIQRTEQGDSAMYLCASSVIPISYNEQFFGPGTRLTVL.

The chain recombines TRBV18 with TRBJ2-7; 9 nucleotides line up with TRBD1. This CDR3 has 14 amino acids. V shed 8 bases, J shed 5 bases, and the junction held 10 bases outside the gene matches. CDR1 and CDR2 from the germline V gene are KGHSH and LQKENI. DNA for the CDR3: TGTGCCAGCGTAAACGGACAGGGGTCCGACGAGCAGTACTTC. This translates into CASVNGQGSDEQYF.

The chain employs TRBV20-1 and TRBJ1-1; D remains unclear. This CDR3 is 12 amino acids long. The V gene's germline CDR1 is DFQATT and CDR2 SNEGSKA (reference sequence). The ends were cut back, 8 bases at V and 4 bases at J, with 14 bases in the middle. The CDR3 region is CSPIWVGTEAFF. The CDR3 region has the DNA TGCAGTCCGATCTGGGTGGGCACTGAAGCTTTCTTT.

The CDR3 coding sequence is TGTGCCAGCAGCTTGTTTTCGGGAACCACAGATACGCAGTATTTT. Encoded protein: CASSLFSGTTDTQYF. This sequence joins TRBV5-5 and TRBJ2-3, with a tentative D call TRBD2 (5 bases). CDR3 length: 15 amino acids. The germline V gene encodes CDR1 SGHKS and CDR2 YYEKEE (reference sequence). Between the trimmed V and J ends, which lost 1 base and 2 bases, there was a span of 11 bases. Based on the CDR3 plus reference TRBV5-5 and TRBJ2-3, the full variable domain is DAGVTQSPTHLIKTRGQQVTLRCSPISGHKSVSWYQQVLGQGPQFIFQYYEKEERGRGNFPDRFSARQFPNYSSELNVNALLLGDSALYLCASSLFSGTTDTQYFGPGTRLTVL.

This chain uses TRBV7-2 with TRBJ1-1; 7 positions agree with TRBD1. After removal of 5 bases from V and 4 bases from J, the junction contained 4 bases not matched to a gene. Per germline, CDR1 SGHTA and CDR2 FQGNSA. This CDR3 contains 13 residues. The CDR3 reads CASSQGGATEAFF. CDR3 sequence (DNA): TGTGCCAGCAGCCAGGGGGGGGCCACTGAAGCTTTCTTT.

The genes are TRBV20-1 and TRBJ2-3; D possibly corresponds to TRBD2 (5 bases). V was trimmed by 6 bases and J by 1 base, leaving 11 bases between them. The CDR3 loop spans 13 amino acids. Germline CDR1 reads DFQATT; CDR2 reads SNEGSKA (reference sequence). The chain's CDR3 is CSAEGTGTDTQYF. CDR3 DNA sequence: TGCAGTGCAGAGGGAACGGGCACAGATACGCAGTATTTT.

The chain links TRBV9 to TRBJ2-7, with 9 bases fitting TRBD2. V gave up 0 bases and J gave up 5 bases; unmatched junction bases: 9. In germline, CDR1 is SGDLS, CDR2 YYNGEE. The CDR3 is 16 amino acids. CDR3 DNA sequence: TGTGCCAGCAGCGTAGGTTCTACTAGCGGGCGGGACGAGCAGTACTTC. Translated: CASSVGSTSGRDEQYF.

This rearrangement joins TRBV9 to TRBJ1-1; no firm D call. This CDR3 spans 15 amino acids. V was clipped by 0 bases and J by 5 bases, with 14 bases between them. Germline V gene data show CDR1 as SGDLS and CDR2 as YYNGEE. The CDR3 DNA reads TGTGCCAGCAGCGTAGGAACAGCAATGAGTACTGAAGCTTTCTTT. This codes for CASSVGTAMSTEAFF.

The rearrangement joins TRBV6-5 to TRBJ1-5, with a possible D match to TRBD1 (6 bases). The CDR3 sequence is 16 residues long. Germline V CDR1 and CDR2: MNHEY, SVGAGI. Trimming cost V 4 bases and J 0 bases, with 13 bases left between them. CDR3 DNA sequence: TGTGCCAGCAGTTCCGAAGGGGGTTATAGCAATCAGCCCCAGCATTTT. Amino acid sequence: CASSSEGGYSNQPQHF.

This clonotype was seen at least ten times. V gene TRBV2 combines with J gene TRBJ1-5, with TRBD1 matching over 8 bases. J was trimmed by 15 bases and V by 8 bases; bases with no gene match: 15. The V gene's germline CDR1 is SNHLY and CDR2 FYNNEI. This CDR3 is built from 13 residues. The CDR3: CASSGTGSYLAHF. The CDR3 DNA is TGTGCCAGCTCCGGGACAGGCTCCTATCTCGCGCATTTT.

The rearrangement joins TRBV6-5 to TRBJ2-3; 8 bases agree with TRBD2. The CDR3 contains 15 residues. The V segment lost 2 bases and the J segment 1 base; nucleotides outside the gene matches: 2. Germline CDR1 and CDR2: MNHEY and SVGAGI. The CDR3 region is CASSYTSGRTDTQYF. The CDR3, as DNA: TGTGCCAGCAGTTACACTAGCGGCCGCACAGATACGCAGTATTTT.

This clonotype came up many times. The chain carries TRBV9 and TRBJ2-7, with D hard to call. Trimming pared 1 base from V and 2 bases from J, leaving 13 bases between. The CDR3 has 15 amino acids. Germline-derived CDR1 and CDR2 are SGDLS and YYNGEE. This CDR3 reads CASSVSSTGPYEQYF. Here the CDR3 DNA reads TGTGCCAGCAGCGTATCTTCGACTGGGCCCTACGAGCAGTACTTC. The variable domain in full, completed from reference TRBV9 and TRBJ2-7, reads DSGVTQTPKHLITATGQRVTLRCSPRSGDLSVYWYQQSLDQGLQFLIQYYNGEERAKGNILERFSAQQFPDLHSELNLSSLELGDSALYFCASSVSSTGPYEQYFGPGTRLTVT.

This clonotype was counted at least ten times. The CDR3: CASSPQLAGEHNEQFF. In DNA, the CDR3 is TGTGCCAGCAGCCCCCAACTAGCGGGAGAACACAATGAGCAGTTCTTC. The chain employs TRBV9 and TRBJ2-1; 11 nucleotides align to TRBD2. V was clipped by 4 bases and J by 5 bases; unmatched bases: 8. The CDR3 extends over 16 amino acids. Germline values: CDR1 SGDLS, CDR2 YYNGEE.